This entry lists 3 T cell receptor beta chains sequenced from one sample in a study of T-cell reconstitution after alpha-beta-depleted transplantation in children. For TCRbeta, the library was prepared with unique molecular identifiers. Each CDR3 protein is one row after TCRdb ran MiXCR on the PCR reads. The sample holds a few hundred thousand distinct CDR3 sequences, 25% to 30% seen once. This specimen consisted of PBMCs, obtained before TCRalphabeta/CD19-depleted stem cell transplant. The source is a boy younger than two with Wiskott-Aldrich syndrome, due to receive a stem cell transplant.

The chain employs TRBV20-1 and TRBJ2-1; tentative D call: TRBD2 (6 bases). The CDR3 length is 15 residues. The germline CDR1 and CDR2 sequences are DFQATT and SNEGSKA (reference sequence). V lost 3 bases and J lost 2, with 14 bases in between. The CDR3 is CSASPHSGTYNEQFF. In DNA form, the CDR3 reads TGCAGTGCTAGCCCCCATAGCGGCACCTACAATGAGCAGTTCTTC.

The chain has TRBV2 and TRBJ1-4; weak D call: TRBD1 (5 bases). Trimming removed 6 bases from V and 6 bases from J, with 11 bases in between. From germline, CDR1 is SNHLY and CDR2 FYNNEI. The CDR3 runs to 13 residues. The CDR3 here is CASSDRRDEKLFF. CDR3 nucleotide sequence: TGTGCCAGCAGCGACAGACGGGATGAAAAACTGTTTTTT.

The chain is built from TRBV5-1 and TRBJ2-1, with D perhaps matching TRBD1 or TRBD2 (5 bases each). V was clipped by 6 bases and J by 9 bases, with 16 bases between them. CDR3 length: 13 amino acids. Looked up from germline, CDR1 is SGHRS and CDR2 is YFSETQ. CDR3 residues: CASKVGAGGEQFF. In DNA form, the CDR3 reads TGCGCCAGCAAGGTGGGAGCTGGGGGTGAGCAGTTCTTC.